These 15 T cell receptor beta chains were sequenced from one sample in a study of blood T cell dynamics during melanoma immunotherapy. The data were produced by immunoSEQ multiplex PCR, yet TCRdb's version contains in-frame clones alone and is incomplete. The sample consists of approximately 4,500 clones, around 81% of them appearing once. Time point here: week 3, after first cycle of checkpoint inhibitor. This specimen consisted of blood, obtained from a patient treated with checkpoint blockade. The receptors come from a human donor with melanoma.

The CDR3: CASSLKGLAGENEQFF. The CDR3 bases are TGTGCCAGCAGCTTAAAAGGCCTAGCGGGGGAGAATGAGCAGTTCTTC. The rearrangement uses TRBV11-3 and TRBJ2-1; 10 positions agree with TRBD2. In germline, CDR1 is SGHNT, CDR2 YENEEA. This CDR3 region has 16 residues. V was pared by 2 bases and J by 7 bases, with 8 bases of the junction left unmatched.

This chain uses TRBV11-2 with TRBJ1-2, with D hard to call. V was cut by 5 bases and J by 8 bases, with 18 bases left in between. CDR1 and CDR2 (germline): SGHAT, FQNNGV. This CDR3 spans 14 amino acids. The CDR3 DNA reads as TGTGCCAGCAGCCTAATAACTGGATTTGGCGGCTACACCTTC. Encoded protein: CASSLITGFGGYTF.

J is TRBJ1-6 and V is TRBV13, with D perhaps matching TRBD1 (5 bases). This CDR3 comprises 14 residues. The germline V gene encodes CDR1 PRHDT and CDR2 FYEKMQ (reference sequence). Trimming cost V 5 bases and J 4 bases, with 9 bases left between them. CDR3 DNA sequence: TGTGCCAGCAGCGCAGGGCCATATAATTCACCCCTCCACTTT. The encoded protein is CASSAGPYNSPLHF.

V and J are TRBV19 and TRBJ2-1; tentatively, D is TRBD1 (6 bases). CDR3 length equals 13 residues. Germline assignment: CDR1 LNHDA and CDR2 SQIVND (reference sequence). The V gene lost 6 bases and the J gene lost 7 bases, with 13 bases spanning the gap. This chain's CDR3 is CASRPGQRNEQFF. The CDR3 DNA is TGTGCCAGTAGGCCCGGACAGCGGAATGAGCAGTTCTTC. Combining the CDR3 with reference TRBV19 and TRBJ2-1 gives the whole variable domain DGGITQSPKYLFRKEGQNVTLSCEQNLNHDAMYWYRQDPGQGLRLIYYSQIVNDFQKGDIAEGYSVSREKKESFPLTVTSAQKNPTAFYLCASRPGQRNEQFFGPGTRLTVL.

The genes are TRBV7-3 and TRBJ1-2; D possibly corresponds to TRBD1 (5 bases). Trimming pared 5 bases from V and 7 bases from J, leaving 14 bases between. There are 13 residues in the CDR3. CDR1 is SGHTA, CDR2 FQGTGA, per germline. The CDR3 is CASSQSGAPGYTF. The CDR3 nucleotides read TGTGCCAGCAGCCAGTCCGGGGCGCCTGGCTACACCTTC.

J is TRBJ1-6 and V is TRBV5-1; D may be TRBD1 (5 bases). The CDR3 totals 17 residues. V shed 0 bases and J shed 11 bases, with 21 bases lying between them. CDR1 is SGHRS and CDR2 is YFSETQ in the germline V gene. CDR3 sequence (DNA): TGCGCCAGCAGCTTGGCCGTTGTTGAGGGACTAGCGACACCCCTCCACTTT. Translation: CASSLAVVEGLATPLHF. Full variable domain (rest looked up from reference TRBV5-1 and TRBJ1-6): KAGVTQTPRYLIKTRGQQVTLSCSPISGHRSVSWYQQTPGQGLQFLFEYFSETQRNKGNFPGRFSGRQFSNSRSEMNVSTLELGDSALYLCASSLAVVEGLATPLHFGNGTRLTVT.

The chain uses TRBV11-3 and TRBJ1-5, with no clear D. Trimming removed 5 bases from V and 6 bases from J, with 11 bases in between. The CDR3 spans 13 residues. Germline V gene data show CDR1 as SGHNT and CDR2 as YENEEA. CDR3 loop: CASSPSPSQPQHF. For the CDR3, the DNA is TGTGCCAGCAGCCCAAGCCCAAGTCAGCCCCAGCATTTT.

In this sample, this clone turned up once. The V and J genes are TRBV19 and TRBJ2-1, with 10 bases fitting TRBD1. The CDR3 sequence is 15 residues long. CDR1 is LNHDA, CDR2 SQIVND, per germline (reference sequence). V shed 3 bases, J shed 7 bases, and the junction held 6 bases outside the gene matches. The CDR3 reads CASSMGDRGGNEQFF. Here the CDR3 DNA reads TGTGCCAGTAGTATGGGGGACAGGGGTGGGAATGAGCAGTTCTTC. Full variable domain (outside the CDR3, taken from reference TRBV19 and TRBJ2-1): DGGITQSPKYLFRKEGQNVTLSCEQNLNHDAMYWYRQDPGQGLRLIYYSQIVNDFQKGDIAEGYSVSREKKESFPLTVTSAQKNPTAFYLCASSMGDRGGNEQFFGPGTRLTVL.

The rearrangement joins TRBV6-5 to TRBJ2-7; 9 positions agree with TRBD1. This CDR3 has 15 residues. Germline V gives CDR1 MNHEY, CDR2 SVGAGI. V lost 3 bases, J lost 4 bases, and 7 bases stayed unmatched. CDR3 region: CASSYETGGRYEQYF. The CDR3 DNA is TGTGCCAGCAGTTATGAGACAGGGGGTCGGTACGAGCAGTACTTC.

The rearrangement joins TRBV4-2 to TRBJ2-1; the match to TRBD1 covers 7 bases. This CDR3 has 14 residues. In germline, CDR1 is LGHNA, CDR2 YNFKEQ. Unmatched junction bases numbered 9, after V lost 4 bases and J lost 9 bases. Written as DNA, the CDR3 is TGTGCCAGCAGCCGAGGAGACAGGGATAGTGAGCAGTTCTTC. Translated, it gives CASSRGDRDSEQFF.

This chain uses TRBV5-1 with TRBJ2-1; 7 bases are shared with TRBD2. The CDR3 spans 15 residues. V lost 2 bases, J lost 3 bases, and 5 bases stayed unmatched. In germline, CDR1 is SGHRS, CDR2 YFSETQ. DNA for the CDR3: TGCGCCAGCAGCTTAGGGTGGGGGGGCTACAATGAGCAGTTCTTC. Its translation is CASSLGWGGYNEQFF.

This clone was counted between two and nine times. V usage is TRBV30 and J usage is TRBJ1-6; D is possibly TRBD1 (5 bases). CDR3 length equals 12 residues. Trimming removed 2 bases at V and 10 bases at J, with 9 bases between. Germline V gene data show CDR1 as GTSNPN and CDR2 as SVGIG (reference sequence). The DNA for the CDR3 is TGTGCCTGGAGTAAACAGGTGTCACCCCTCCACTTT. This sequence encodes CAWSKQVSPLHF.

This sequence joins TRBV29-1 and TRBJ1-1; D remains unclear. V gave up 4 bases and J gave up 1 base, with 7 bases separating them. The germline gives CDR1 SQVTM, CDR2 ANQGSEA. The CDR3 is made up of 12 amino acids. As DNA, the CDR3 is TGCAGCGTTGTTCAGACGAACACTGAAGCTTTCTTT. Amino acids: CSVVQTNTEAFF.

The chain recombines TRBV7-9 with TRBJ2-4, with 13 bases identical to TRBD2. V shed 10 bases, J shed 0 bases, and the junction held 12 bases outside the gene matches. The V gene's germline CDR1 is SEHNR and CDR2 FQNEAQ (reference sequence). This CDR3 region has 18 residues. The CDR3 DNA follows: TGTGCCACCTCCGGGGTGACTAGCGGGGGGCTAGCCAAAAACATTCAGTACTTC. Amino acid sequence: CATSGVTSGGLAKNIQYF.

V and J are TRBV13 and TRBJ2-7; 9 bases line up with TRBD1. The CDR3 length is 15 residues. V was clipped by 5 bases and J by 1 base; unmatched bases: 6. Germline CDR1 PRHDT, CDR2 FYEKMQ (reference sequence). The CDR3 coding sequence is TGTGCCAGCAGCCTTAGCGGACAGGGGTCCTACGAGCAGTACTTC. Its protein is CASSLSGQGSYEQYF.